These 24 T cell receptor beta chains were sequenced from one sample in a study of blood T cell repertoires in COVID-19. Some clones are missing from TCRdb's copy, which holds only in-frame ones; the method was immunoSEQ multiplex PCR. This sample has under 250,000 clones, with around nine tenths found just once. The sample taken for sequencing was peripheral blood. The origin of the receptors is a woman between 35 and 50 years old with acute or convalescent COVID-19.

CDR3 loop: CAWSVRSGSEAFF. Written as DNA, the CDR3 is TGTGCCTGGAGTGTACGTTCGGGATCTGAAGCTTTCTTT. The V and J genes are TRBV30 and TRBJ1-1; no clear D. V was cut by 0 bases and J by 6 bases, with 11 bases left in between. Germline V gene lookup returns CDR1 GTSNPN and CDR2 SVGIG (reference sequence). The CDR3 contains 13 residues.

J is TRBJ2-2 and V is TRBV13; the match to TRBD1 covers 9 bases. The germline V gene encodes CDR1 PRHDT and CDR2 FYEKMQ (reference sequence). Unmatched junction bases numbered 6, after V lost 6 bases and J lost 4 bases. The length of the CDR3 is 15 residues. CDR3 DNA sequence: TGTGCCAGCAGTCGAGGACAGGGGAGCACCGGGGAGCTGTTTTTT. The encoded protein is CASSRGQGSTGELFF.

The chain recombines TRBV7-9 with TRBJ1-3, with TRBD1 matching 9 bases. Germline assignment: CDR1 SEHNR and CDR2 FQNEAQ (reference sequence). J lost 7 bases, V lost 3 bases, and 7 bases had no gene match. The CDR3 extends over 15 amino acids. The chain's CDR3 is CASSFTLQGANTIYF. The CDR3 DNA reads as TGTGCCAGCAGCTTCACCCTACAGGGGGCCAACACCATATATTTT.

This clone was found a few times. The chain couples TRBV7-3 to TRBJ2-1; 12 bases are shared with TRBD2. Trimming at V came to 2 bases and at J to 6 bases, leaving 2 bases not matched to a gene. This CDR3 is built from 15 residues. The germline gives CDR1 SGHTA, CDR2 FQGTGA. The CDR3 here is CASSLGLAGPNEQFF. The CDR3 coding sequence is TGTGCCAGCAGCTTAGGACTAGCGGGGCCCAATGAGCAGTTCTTC.

The chain employs TRBV11-2 and TRBJ1-4; TRBD1 matches at 8 bases. The germline V gene has CDR1 SGHAT and CDR2 FQNNGV. The length of the CDR3 is 18 residues. V shed 2 bases and J 8 bases; nucleotides not matched to a gene: 16. CDR3 amino acids: CASSLSGWLGQAREKLFF. The CDR3 coding sequence is TGTGCCAGCAGCTTATCCGGGTGGTTGGGACAGGCCCGAGAAAAACTGTTTTTT.

The chain couples TRBV9 to TRBJ1-2; no reliable D call. V lost 3 bases to trimming and J lost 8 bases, with 20 bases between them. The length of the CDR3 is 15 residues. Germline V gene data show CDR1 as SGDLS and CDR2 as YYNGEE. CDR3 protein: CASSAGKGGQHGYTF. The CDR3 nucleotides read TGTGCCAGCAGCGCCGGTAAGGGAGGGCAGCACGGCTACACCTTC. Full variable domain (missing parts from reference TRBV9 and TRBJ1-2): DSGVTQTPKHLITATGQRVTLRCSPRSGDLSVYWYQQSLDQGLQFLIQYYNGEERAKGNILERFSAQQFPDLHSELNLSSLELGDSALYFCASSAGKGGQHGYTFGSGTRLTVV.

The rearrangement joins TRBV28 to TRBJ1-1, with 8 bases matching TRBD1. The CDR3 runs 14 residues. V shed 5 bases and J 4 bases; nucleotides not matched to a gene: 6. Germline CDR1 MDHEN, CDR2 SYDVKM. The CDR3 sequence: CASSPGGLSTEAFF. The DNA of the CDR3 is TGTGCCAGCAGTCCAGGGGGCTTGAGCACTGAAGCTTTCTTT.

This chain joins TRBV12-5 and TRBJ2-5; TRBD2 is a possible D gene (6 bases). CDR3 length equals 14 residues. Germline lookup yields CDR1 LGHNT and CDR2 FRNRAP. The V gene lost 6 bases and the J gene lost 2 bases, with 13 bases spanning the gap. The CDR3 protein is CASGPGLIQETQYF. The CDR3 DNA sequence: TGTGCTAGTGGGCCGGGACTCATACAAGAGACCCAGTACTTC.

Here the CDR3 reads CASSPQTGHSGNTIYF. CDR3 in DNA: TGCGCCAGCAGCCCACAGACAGGCCACTCTGGAAACACCATATATTTT. The chain combines TRBV5-1 with TRBJ1-3; TRBD1 is a possible D gene (6 bases). The germline CDR1 and CDR2 sequences are SGHRS and YFSETQ. Deletions cut 4 bases from V and 0 bases from J, with 14 bases between. This CDR3 contains 16 residues.

J is TRBJ2-7 and V is TRBV11-2, with 10 bases that match TRBD1. Germline CDR1 and CDR2: SGHAT and FQNNGV. J gave up 4 bases and V 7 bases, and 13 bases lay outside the gene matches. This CDR3 contains 16 residues. In DNA form, the CDR3 reads TGTGCCAGCACCCACCTGCCCGGACAGGGGGAATACGAGCAGTACGTC. It encodes CASTHLPGQGEYEQYV.

The V gene is TRBV5-6, the J gene TRBJ2-5; TRBD1 might be the D (6 bases). Germline V CDR1 and CDR2: SGHDT, YYEEEE. V was pared by 5 bases and J by 3 bases, with 29 bases between. The CDR3 covers 19 residues. The CDR3 is CASSHLRRIRDTAKETQYF. CDR3 DNA sequence: TGTGCCAGCAGTCATTTGAGGAGGATCCGGGACACTGCTAAAGAGACCCAGTACTTC.

The chain employs TRBV2 and TRBJ1-5, with TRBD1 matching 10 bases. CDR3 length equals 14 residues. Trimming at V came to 7 bases and at J to 6 bases, leaving 6 bases not matched to a gene. Germline V CDR1 and CDR2: SNHLY, FYNNEI. The CDR3 sequence is CASMVDRGSQPQHF. In DNA form, the CDR3 reads TGTGCCAGCATGGTGGACAGGGGGTCTCAGCCCCAGCATTTT.

V is TRBV6-6 and J is TRBJ1-1; 10 nucleotides line up with TRBD1. Germline V gene lookup returns CDR1 MNHNY and CDR2 SVGAGI (reference sequence). V lost 2 bases and J lost 7; bases outside the gene matches: 7. There are 15 residues in the CDR3. CDR3 residues: CASSYQDRGLSEAFF. Written as DNA, the CDR3 is TGTGCCAGCAGTTACCAAGACAGGGGGCTAAGTGAAGCTTTCTTT.

V and J are TRBV11-2 and TRBJ2-7; 10 positions agree with TRBD2. The CDR3 totals 16 residues. CDR1 SGHAT and CDR2 FQNNGV come from the germline V gene. Trimming removed 4 bases from V and 2 bases from J; junction bases left unmatched: 8. The CDR3 DNA follows: TGTGCCAGCAGCTACCCCGGGACTAGCGAGACCTACGAGCAGTACGTC. This gives the protein CASSYPGTSETYEQYV.

The CDR3, as DNA: TGCAGCGTAGACAGGGGAGGCAACTATGGCTACACCTTC. This codes for CSVDRGGNYGYTF. The chain couples TRBV29-1 to TRBJ1-2; TRBD1 aligns across 8 bases. The J segment lost 2 bases and the V segment lost 6 bases, leaving 5 bases of the junction unmatched. CDR3 length: 13 amino acids. Per the germline V gene, CDR1 is SQVTM and CDR2 is ANQGSEA. Full variable domain (rest looked up from reference TRBV29-1 and TRBJ1-2): SAVISQKPSRDICQRGTSLTIQCQVDSQVTMMFWYRQQPGQSLTLIATANQGSEATYESGFVIDKFPISRPNLTFSTLTVSNMSPEDSSIYLCSVDRGGNYGYTFGSGTRLTVV.

The chain carries TRBV11-2 and TRBJ2-1; TRBD2 is a possible D gene (6 bases). Trimming pared 0 bases from V and 3 bases from J, leaving 15 bases between. Germline-derived CDR1 and CDR2 are SGHAT and FQNNGV. The CDR3 is 17 amino acids. This CDR3 reads CASSLETQAGFYNEQFF. CDR3 bases: TGTGCCAGCAGCTTAGAAACTCAAGCGGGTTTCTACAATGAGCAGTTCTTC. Together with reference TRBV11-2 and TRBJ2-1, the CDR3 gives the full variable domain: EAGVAQSPRYKIIEKRQSVAFWCNPISGHATLYWYQQILGQGPKLLIQFQNNGVVDDSQLPKDRFSAERLKGVDSTLKIQPAKLEDSAVYLCASSLETQAGFYNEQFFGPGTRLTVL.

This chain links TRBV25-1 with TRBJ2-3; D is ambiguous. Germline V gene lookup returns CDR1 MGHDK and CDR2 SYGVNS. V was clipped by 7 bases and J by 0 bases, with 8 bases between them. CDR3 length equals 13 residues. The CDR3 here is CASIDWSTDTQYF. The CDR3 DNA sequence: TGTGCCAGCATAGATTGGAGCACAGATACGCAGTATTTT.

The chain joins TRBV10-2 to TRBJ2-7; no clear D gene. Germline loops: CDR1 WSHSY, CDR2 SAAADI. The V end was cut by 0 bases, the J end by 2 bases, with 2 bases between. The CDR3 runs to 12 residues. The CDR3 coding sequence is TGCGCCAGCAGTGAGTCCGCCTACGAGCAGTACGTC. It translates to CASSESAYEQYV.

This clone appeared a single time. This chain uses TRBV5-6 with TRBJ1-3; possibly TRBD1 for D (6 bases). This CDR3 is 15 amino acids long. V lost 4 bases and J lost 8, with 19 bases in between. Germline V gene sequence: CDR1 SGHDT, CDR2 YYEEEE. Written as DNA, the CDR3 is TGTGCCAGCAGCCTCTACGCGGGGGCAGAGGACACCATATATTTT. Its protein product is CASSLYAGAEDTIYF.

This CDR3 reads CASIPFAPGEQFF. The CDR3 DNA follows: TGTGCCAGCATCCCTTTTGCCCCCGGTGAGCAGTTCTTC. V and J are TRBV7-8 and TRBJ2-1; D not resolved. The germline gives CDR1 SGHVS, CDR2 FQNEAQ. Trimming shortened V by 7 bases and J by 9 bases, and 16 bases separated the two germline ends. This CDR3 contains 13 residues.

The CDR3 spells CASSRLSTGHYGYTF. CDR3 DNA sequence: TGTGCCAGTAGCCGTCTCTCGACAGGGCACTATGGCTACACCTTC. The J gene is TRBJ1-2, the V gene TRBV19, with TRBD1 matching over 7 bases. The CDR3 sequence is 15 residues long. Germline CDR1 reads LNHDA; CDR2 reads SQIVND (reference sequence). The V segment lost 6 bases and the J segment 3 bases; nucleotides outside the gene matches: 10.

This chain links TRBV2 with TRBJ1-5; possible D gene TRBD1, 6 bases. Germline CDR1 reads SNHLY; CDR2 reads FYNNEI. The V end was cut by 7 bases, the J end by 7 bases, with 14 bases between. There are 13 residues in the CDR3. In DNA form, the CDR3 reads TGTGCCAGCATGGTGGGCAGGGGCCAGCCCCAGCATTTT. This encodes CASMVGRGQPQHF.

In its sample, this clone was seen a few times. J is TRBJ1-2 and V is TRBV14; no clear D gene. Germline V gives CDR1 SGHDN, CDR2 FVKESK. This CDR3 spans 11 amino acids. Trimming took off 0 bases at V and 8 bases at J, with 4 bases between the two ends. This CDR3 is CASSQEAGYTF. CDR3 DNA: TGTGCCAGCAGCCAAGAAGCCGGCTACACCTTC.

This chain links TRBV7-8 with TRBJ1-2, with D unresolved. Trimming left V 0 bases short and J 5 bases short, with 16 bases between. The CDR3 length is 16 residues. The V gene's germline CDR1 is SGHVS and CDR2 FQNEAQ. The DNA for the CDR3 is TGTGCCAGCAGCTTAGCGCGAGGGCTCGACTTATATGGCTACACCTTC. This codes for CASSLARGLDLYGYTF. Full variable domain (missing parts from reference TRBV7-8 and TRBJ1-2): GAGVSQSPRYKVAKRGQDVALRCDPISGHVSLFWYQQALGQGPEFLTYFQNEAQLDKSGLPSDRFFAERPEGSVSTLKIQRTQQEDSAVYLCASSLARGLDLYGYTFGSGTRLTVV.